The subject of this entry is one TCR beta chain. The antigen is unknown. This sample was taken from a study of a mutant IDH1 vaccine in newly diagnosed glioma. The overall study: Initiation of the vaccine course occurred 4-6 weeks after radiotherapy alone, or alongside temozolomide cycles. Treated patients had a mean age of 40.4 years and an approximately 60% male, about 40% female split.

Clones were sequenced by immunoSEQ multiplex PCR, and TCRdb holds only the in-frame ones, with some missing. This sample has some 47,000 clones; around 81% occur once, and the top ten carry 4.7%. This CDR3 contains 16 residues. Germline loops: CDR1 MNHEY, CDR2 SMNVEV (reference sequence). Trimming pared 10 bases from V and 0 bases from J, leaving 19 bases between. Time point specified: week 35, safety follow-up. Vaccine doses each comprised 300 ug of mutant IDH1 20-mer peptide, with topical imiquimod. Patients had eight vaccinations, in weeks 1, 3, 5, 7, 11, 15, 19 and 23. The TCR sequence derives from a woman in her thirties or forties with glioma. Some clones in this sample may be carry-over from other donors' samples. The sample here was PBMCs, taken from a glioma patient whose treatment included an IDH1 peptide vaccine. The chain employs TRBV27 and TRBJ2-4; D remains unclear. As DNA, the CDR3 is TGTGCCACGAGCCGAGAGAACCTTGGAGCCAAAAACATTCAGTACTTC. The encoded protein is CATSRENLGAKNIQYF.